This TCR beta chain was recorded in a study of Ad26.COV2.S vaccination and SARS-CoV-2 variants. About the study: The trial was COV1001 and the donor's arm was Ad26.COV2.S. Administration of Ad26.COV2.S was intramuscular, either once or twice 56 days apart.

Clones were sequenced by immunoSEQ multiplex PCR, and TCRdb holds only the in-frame ones, with some missing. In the table there are approximately 450,000 clones, about 93% of which are singletons. Between the trimmed V and J ends, which lost 0 bases and 6 bases, there was a span of 14 bases. This CDR3 has 16 amino acids. Germline V gene data show CDR1 as MGHRA and CDR2 as YSYEKL. Worth noting for this clone: Its specificity is not known.

Stated treatment: about 20 received Ad26.COV2.S at low or high dose, single or two shots; a few received placebo; per-sample allocation not given. Sampling was performed 63 days after the first vaccine or placebo injection. Findings and caveats of the study: Spike-specific CD8+ and CD4+ T cell responses reportedly showed substantial breadth after vaccination. Participants in the vaccine arm had higher spike-specific TCR breadth; placebo recipients had lower.

The chain recombines TRBV4-1 with TRBJ2-2; D may be TRBD2 (6 bases). Here the sequenced sample was peripheral blood, taken in a trial of Ad26.COV2.S vaccine versus placebo. The receptor comes from a person aged 18 to 59 who received the Ad26.COV2.S COVID-19 vaccine or a placebo. CDR3 region: CASSQEPGAGAGELFF. The CDR3 DNA reads as TGCGCCAGCAGCCAAGAACCGGGAGCCGGGGCCGGGGAGCTGTTTTTT.